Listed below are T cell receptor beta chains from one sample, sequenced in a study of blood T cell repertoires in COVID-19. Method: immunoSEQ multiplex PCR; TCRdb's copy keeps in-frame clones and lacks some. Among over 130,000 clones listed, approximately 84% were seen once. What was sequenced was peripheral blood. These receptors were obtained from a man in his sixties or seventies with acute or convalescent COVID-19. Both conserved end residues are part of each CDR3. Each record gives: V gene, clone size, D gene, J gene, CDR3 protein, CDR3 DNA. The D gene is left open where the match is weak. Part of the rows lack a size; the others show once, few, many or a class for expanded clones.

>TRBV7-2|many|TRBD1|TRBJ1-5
CASSSSPGTGAQHF
TGTGCCAGCAGCTCATCCCCGGGGACAGGGGCCCAGCATTTT
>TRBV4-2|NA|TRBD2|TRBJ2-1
CASSQDRLLAGVYNEQFF
TGTGCCAGCAGCCAAGATCGCCTACTAGCGGGAGTCTACAATGAGCAGTTCTTC
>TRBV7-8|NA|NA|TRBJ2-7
CASSLQGYEQYF
TGTGCCAGCAGCTTACAGGGGTACGAGCAGTACTTC
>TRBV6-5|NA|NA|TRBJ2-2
CAAVQGGTGELFF
TGTGCCGCCGTCCAGGGGGGAACCGGGGAGCTGTTTTTT
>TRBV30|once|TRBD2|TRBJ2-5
CAWSVGLAGKYQETQYF
TGTGCCTGGAGTGTTGGACTAGCGGGGAAGTACCAAGAGACCCAGTACTTC
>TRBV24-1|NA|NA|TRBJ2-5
CATSDWGQRAVSGSETQYF
TGTGCCACCAGTGACTGGGGACAGCGGGCTGTCAGTGGGTCAGAGACCCAGTACTTC
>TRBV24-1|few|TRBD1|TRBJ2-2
CATSDWTGAYTGELFF
TGTGCCACCAGTGATTGGACAGGGGCTTACACCGGGGAGCTGTTTTTT
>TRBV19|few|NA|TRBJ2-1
CASSMGFAVNEQFF
TGTGCCAGTAGTATGGGTTTTGCGGTCAATGAGCAGTTCTTC
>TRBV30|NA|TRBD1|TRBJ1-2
CAWSVRGTGVGYTF
TGTGCCTGGAGTGTACGGGGTACAGGGGTTGGCTACACCTTC
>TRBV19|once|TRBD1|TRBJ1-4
CASSTQTGKEKLFF
TGTGCCAGTAGTACCCAGACAGGGAAGGAAAAACTGTTTTTT
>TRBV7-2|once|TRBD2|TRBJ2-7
CASGLAGELEQYF
TGTGCCAGCGGACTAGCGGGGGAGCTCGAGCAGTACTTC
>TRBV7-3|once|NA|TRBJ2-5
CASSLTGAQETQYF
TGTGCCAGCAGCTTAACAGGAGCCCAAGAGACCCAGTACTTC
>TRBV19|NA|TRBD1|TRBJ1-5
CATRGIGQPQHF
TGTGCCACCAGGGGGATCGGACAGCCCCAGCATTTT
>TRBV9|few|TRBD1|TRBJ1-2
CASSVGGTGGKYGYTF
TGTGCCAGCAGCGTAGGGGGGACAGGGGGCAAATATGGCTACACCTTC
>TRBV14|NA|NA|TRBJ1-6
CASSQSPEHQNNSPLHF
TGTGCCAGCAGCCAATCCCCAGAACACCAGAATAATTCACCCCTCCACTTT
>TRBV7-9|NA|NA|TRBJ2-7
CASSSTPTGPYEQYF
TGTGCCAGCAGCTCGACCCCGACAGGTCCCTACGAGCAGTACTTC
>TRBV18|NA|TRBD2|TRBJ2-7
CASSTSGGVSYEQYF
TGTGCCAGCTCCACCAGCGGGGGGGTGTCCTACGAGCAGTACTTC
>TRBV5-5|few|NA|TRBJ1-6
CASSRSYGTTLSNSPLHF
TGTGCCAGCAGCCGATCCTACGGGACAACTCTCTCTAATTCACCCCTCCACTTT
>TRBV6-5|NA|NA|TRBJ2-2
CASSPGDLGPRELFF
TGTGCCAGCAGTCCGGGGGATCTAGGTCCCCGGGAGCTGTTTTTT
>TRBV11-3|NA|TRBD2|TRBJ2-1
CASSLASGSAGQFF
TGTGCCAGCAGCTTGGCTAGCGGGAGCGCGGGGCAGTTCTTC
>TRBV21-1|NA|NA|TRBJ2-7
CASSVRTGTSGDSSYEQYF
TGTGCCAGCAGCGTACGAACCGGGACTAGCGGGGATAGCTCCTACGAGCAGTACTTC
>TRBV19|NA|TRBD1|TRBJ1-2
CASRGTGDIYGYTF
TGTGCCAGTAGGGGGACAGGGGACATCTATGGCTACACCTTC
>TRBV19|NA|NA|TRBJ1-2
CASSFGSRILDYGYTF
TGTGCCAGTAGTTTCGGTTCCAGGATACTTGACTATGGCTACACCTTC
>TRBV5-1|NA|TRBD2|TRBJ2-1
CASSLRLAGVNNEQFF
TGCGCCAGCAGCCTTCGACTAGCGGGGGTAAACAATGAGCAGTTCTTC
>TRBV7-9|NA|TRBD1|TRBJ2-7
CASSWKGATYEQYF
TGTGCCAGCAGCTGGAAGGGGGCCACCTACGAGCAGTACTTC
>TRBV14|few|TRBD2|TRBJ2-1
CASMWTSGGEQFF
TGTGCCAGCATGTGGACTAGCGGCGGGGAGCAGTTCTTC
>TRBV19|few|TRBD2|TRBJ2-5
CASSPTGTSIETQYF
TGTGCCAGTAGTCCCACCGGGACTAGCATAGAGACCCAGTACTTC
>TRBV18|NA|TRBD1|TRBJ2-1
CASSPQGRRKFF
TGTGCCAGCTCGCCACAGGGGCGCCGTAAGTTCTTC
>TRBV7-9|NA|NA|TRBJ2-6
CASSLDSGNVLTF
TGTGCCAGCAGCTTAGACTCCGGCAACGTCCTGACTTTC
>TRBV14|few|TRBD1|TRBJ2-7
CASSRTGRTYEQYF
TGTGCCAGCAGCAGGACAGGGAGGACCTACGAGCAGTACTTC
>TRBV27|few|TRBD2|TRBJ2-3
CASSLSGTSGSPDTQYF
TGTGCCAGCAGTTTATCTGGGACTAGCGGGAGCCCAGATACGCAGTATTTT
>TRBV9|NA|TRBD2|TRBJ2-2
CASSVAGGGPTGELFF
TGTGCCAGCAGCGTAGCTGGCGGGGGACCCACCGGGGAGCTGTTTTTT